This TCR beta chain originates from a study of cytomegalovirus exposure and HLA in healthy donors. The overall study: Caucasian-associated ancestry cluster membership applied to about 77% of 300 to 450 genotyped donors. Notes on the study in general: Later, an analysis showed that TCR beta chains associated with HLA were more clonally expanded than others that were equally common.

J was trimmed by 4 bases and V by 4 bases; bases with no gene match: 6. Per the germline V gene, CDR1 is MGHRA and CDR2 is YSYEKL. The CDR3 contains 15 residues. Note on this clone: What it recognizes is unknown.

13 Jbeta primers and 60 Vbeta primers were used for the PCR. Profiling relied on immunoSEQ multiplex PCR, and the TCRdb table lists in-frame clones only, not all of them. The sample has 150,000 to 200,000 clones, approximately 84% seen once. This receptor was obtained from a woman between 25 and 40 years old in good health and CMV-seropositive. Sequenced material: PBMCs. This sequence joins TRBV4-1 and TRBJ2-7, with 11 bases fitting TRBD1. The CDR3: CASSLRTGGLYEQYF. The DNA of the CDR3 is TGCGCCAGCAGCCTTAGGACAGGGGGCCTTTACGAGCAGTACTTC.